Listed here are 23 T cell receptor beta chains from one sample, sequenced in a study of Graves' ophthalmopathy and Graves' hyperthyroidism. RNA transcripts yielded amplified TCR beta CDR3 regions. In the first round, RT-PCR was carried out with HTBI primers, and a multiplex PCR formed the second round. TCRdb re-called the multiplex PCR reads through MiXCR, storing one row per CDR3 protein. The sample carries around 660,000 distinct CDR3 sequences, more than 40% recorded once. Sequencing input: peripheral blood. The origin of the receptors is an adult man with Graves' ophthalmopathy.

A remark on this clonotype: A single base separates this from a much larger clone, so it may be a read error. CDR3: CASDPGISPPLHF. CDR3 nucleotides: TGTGCCAGCGATCCAGGGATCAGTCCACCCCTCCACTTT. The chain has TRBV6-1 and TRBJ1-6; D might be TRBD1 (5 bases). Germline assignment: CDR1 MNHNS and CDR2 SASEGT. This CDR3 comprises 13 residues. The V gene lost 8 bases and the J gene lost 11 bases, with 16 bases spanning the gap.

The genes are TRBV10-3 and TRBJ2-5, with no clear D. The V and J ends lost 0 bases and 3 bases respectively, with 5 bases between them. The CDR3 totals 13 residues. Germline V gene sequence: CDR1 ENHRY, CDR2 SYGVKD. The CDR3 DNA reads as TGTGCCATCAGTGAGTCCCGGGAAGAGACCCAGTACTTC. This sequence encodes CAISESREETQYF.

This sequence joins TRBV12-5 and TRBJ2-6; 7 nucleotides line up with TRBD1. V was clipped by 1 base and J by 4 bases; unmatched bases: 7. This CDR3 is 17 amino acids long. The germline V gene encodes CDR1 LGHNT and CDR2 FRNRAP. The CDR3 DNA sequence: TGTGCTAGTGGTTTGGGACTCAGGGGGTCGGGGGCCAACGTCCTGACTTTC. Translated: CASGLGLRGSGANVLTF.

This clonotype was detected ten times or more. V and J are TRBV7-9 and TRBJ1-6, with a weak D call TRBD1 (5 bases). This CDR3 has 13 residues. Germline V gene sequence: CDR1 SEHNR, CDR2 FQNEAQ (reference sequence). Between the trimmed V and J ends, which lost 8 bases and 10 bases, there was a span of 15 bases. CDR3 in DNA: TGTGCCAGCGGCGGAGGGGCCGGATCACCCCTCCACTTT. Translation gives CASGGGAGSPLHF.

As to this clonotype: A single base separates this from a much larger clone, so it may be a read error. The chain employs TRBV12-3 or TRBV12-4 and TRBJ2-7; 7 bases fit TRBD2. This CDR3 is 13 amino acids long. The CDR3 DNA follows: TGTGCCAGCAGCCCCCCTGGCGGGAGCATGACGCACTTC. Translating gives CASSPPGGSMTHF.

This clonotype was recorded many times. The gene calls are TRBV14 and TRBJ1-6, with 7 bases fitting TRBD1. The V and J ends lost 2 bases and 10 bases, in that order; junction bases with no gene match: 8. There are 15 residues in the CDR3. Germline V gives CDR1 SGHDN, CDR2 FVKESK. The DNA of the CDR3 is TGTGCCAGCAGCCAAACCGCGACAGGGCTCTCACCCCTCCACTTT. Translating it yields CASSQTATGLSPLHF.

A note on this clonotype: At one boundary the junction diverges from the germline segment, which might be a read error. The CDR3 bases are TGCGCCAGCAGCTTGGATGAGAGCAATCAGCCCCAGCGTTTT. The encoded protein is CASSLDESNQPQRF. This chain joins TRBV5-1 and TRBJ1-5; D unclear. This CDR3 has 14 amino acids. CDR1 and CDR2 (germline): SGHRS, YFSETQ.

This clonotype was seen at least ten times. The CDR3 DNA reads as TGTGCCAGCAGTGAAATACCGACCCGGGAGGCTTTCTTT. Translating gives CASSEIPTREAFF. The V and J genes are TRBV2 and TRBJ1-1; D uncertain. V was trimmed by 2 bases and J by 11 bases, leaving 15 bases between them. CDR1 and CDR2 (germline): SNHLY, FYNNEI. The CDR3 has 13 amino acids.

The chain links TRBV12-3 or TRBV12-4 to TRBJ2-7, with 8 bases lining up with TRBD1. The CDR3 contains 15 residues. Germline trimming cut 6 bases from V and 4 bases from J; bases unmatched to any gene: 11. Here the CDR3 DNA reads TGTGCCAGCAGGTTGGGACAGGCCCCGGGATACGAGCAGTACTTC. Translation gives CASRLGQAPGYEQYF.

This clonotype showed up many times. The chain has TRBV5-1 and TRBJ1-1; D is possibly TRBD1 (5 bases). The length of the CDR3 is 16 residues. CDR1 is SGHRS, CDR2 YFSETQ, per germline. Trimming stripped 4 bases from V and 3 bases from J, with 19 bases between. CDR3 nucleotides: TGCGCCAGCAGCAAGGACGGGGCTATACAGCACACTGAAGCTTTCTTT. Amino acid sequence: CASSKDGAIQHTEAFF.

The V call is TRBV7-6, the J call TRBJ2-2, with 9 bases that match TRBD2. The CDR3 runs 16 residues. V was clipped by 5 bases and J by 4 bases; unmatched bases: 8. CDR1 and CDR2 from the germline V gene are SGHVS and FNYEAQ. CDR3 in amino acids: CASSQSGGTVTGELFF. Written as DNA, the CDR3 is TGTGCCAGCAGCCAAAGCGGGGGGACAGTCACCGGGGAGCTGTTTTTT.

The chain combines TRBV2 with TRBJ2-6, with D unresolved. V shed 10 bases and J shed 0 bases, with 19 bases lying between them. The CDR3 loop spans 17 amino acids. Germline V lookup: CDR1 SNHLY, CDR2 FYNNEI. The CDR3 DNA follows: TGTGCCACCTCTAACCCCCAGGAGTTCTCTGGGGCCAACGTCCTGACTTTC. Encoded protein: CATSNPQEFSGANVLTF.

The J gene is TRBJ1-2, the V gene TRBV5-1; no definite D call. The CDR3 is made up of 12 amino acids. Germline V gene data show CDR1 as SGHRS and CDR2 as YFSETQ. V shed 4 bases and J shed 6 bases, with 10 bases lying between them. The CDR3 loop reads CASSPDGDGYTF. The CDR3 DNA reads as TGCGCCAGCAGCCCCGATGGGGATGGCTACACCTTC.

V gene TRBV11-2 combines with J gene TRBJ1-3; maybe TRBD1 (6 bases). V gave up 5 bases and J gave up 4 bases, with 21 bases separating them. The germline V gene encodes CDR1 SGHAT and CDR2 FQNNGV. The CDR3 contains 17 residues. The CDR3 sequence is CASSLGLAGGAGNTIYF. The CDR3 DNA reads TGTGCCAGCAGCCTGGGACTAGCGGGGGGCGCCGGAAACACCATATATTTT.

This clonotype occurred a few times. The chain joins TRBV2 to TRBJ2-7; 7 bases align to TRBD2. With V trimmed by 4 bases and J by 1 base, 7 bases remained unmatched. CDR1 and CDR2 (germline): SNHLY, FYNNEI. The CDR3 covers 15 residues. In nucleotides, the CDR3 is TGTGCCAGCAGTGGAGGCGGGAGTCATTCCTACGAGCAGTACTTC. Translating it yields CASSGGGSHSYEQYF.

This clonotype was seen repeatedly, ten times or more. The chain recombines TRBV5-1 with TRBJ2-7, with 12 bases lining up with TRBD2. The CDR3 spans 15 residues. Germline lookup yields CDR1 SGHRS and CDR2 YFSETQ. V dropped 4 bases and J dropped 5; count of bases not matched to a gene: 7. The CDR3 reads CASSNELAGGNEQYF. For the CDR3, the DNA is TGCGCCAGCAGCAACGAACTAGCGGGAGGTAACGAGCAGTACTTC.

The gene calls are TRBV11-2 and TRBJ2-7, with 8 bases that match TRBD2. Trimming at V came to 6 bases and at J to 4 bases, leaving 8 bases not matched to a gene. The CDR3 loop spans 14 amino acids. Germline-derived CDR1 and CDR2 are SGHAT and FQNNGV. The CDR3 coding sequence is TGTGCCAGCAGTTACCGGCGGGGGGAATACGAGCAGTACTTC. Translated, it gives CASSYRRGEYEQYF.

This clonotype was observed a single time. The chain joins TRBV13 to TRBJ2-5, with a weak D call TRBD1 (5 bases). V was cut by 5 bases and J by 1 base, with 17 bases left in between. In germline, CDR1 is PRHDT, CDR2 FYEKMQ (reference sequence). The CDR3 covers 16 residues. The CDR3 sequence is CASSAGKGNPQETQYF. CDR3 nucleotide sequence: TGTGCCAGCAGCGCAGGGAAGGGGAATCCCCAAGAGACCCAGTACTTC.

This clonotype was seen more than once but under ten times. V and J are TRBV7-2 and TRBJ1-6, with D maybe TRBD1 (5 bases). Trimming cost V 2 bases and J 3 bases, with 14 bases left between them. Germline values: CDR1 SGHTA, CDR2 FQGNSA. CDR3 length: 17 residues. The CDR3 DNA reads as TGTGCCAGCAGCTTAAGAATTGGGGCCTACTATAATTCACCCCTCCACTTT. It is translated as CASSLRIGAYYNSPLHF.

This clonotype showed up many times. The chain combines TRBV4-1 with TRBJ1-5; TRBD1 matches at 9 bases. This CDR3 has 14 residues. Germline V gene lookup returns CDR1 MGHRA and CDR2 YSYEKL. V lost 6 bases, J lost 0 bases, and 0 bases stayed unmatched. The CDR3 DNA reads as TGCGCCAGCAGGGGACAGGGTAGCAATCAGCCCCAGCATTTT. It yields the protein CASRGQGSNQPQHF.

The chain combines TRBV7-2 with TRBJ1-2; 8 bases align to TRBD1. There are 15 residues in the CDR3. Trimming took 5 bases from V and 8 from J; bases not matched to a gene: 13. From germline, CDR1 is SGHTA and CDR2 FQGNSA. The CDR3 DNA follows: TGTGCCAGCAGCCAGGACAGGGCTAGAGAGGAAGGCTACACCTTC. This sequence encodes CASSQDRAREEGYTF.

Of note for this clonotype: One junction end does not reproduce the germline sequence, and a read error may be involved. The chain carries TRBV10-3 and TRBJ2-3; D is perhaps TRBD1 (6 bases). This CDR3 contains 16 residues. The V gene's germline CDR1 is ENHRY and CDR2 SYGVKD. CDR3 in DNA: TGTGCCAGCAGTCTTACACCCAGGGGATTCACAGATACGCAGTATTTT. Translation: CASSLTPRGFTDTQYF.

The chain links TRBV7-9 to TRBJ2-7, with 7 bases matching TRBD2. This CDR3 comprises 15 residues. Trimming took 4 bases from V and 2 from J; bases not matched to a gene: 8. Germline V CDR1 and CDR2: SEHNR, FQNEAQ (reference sequence). CDR3 sequence reads: CASSSPGTTTYEQYF. CDR3 bases: TGTGCCAGCAGCTCACCAGGGACTACGACCTACGAGCAGTACTTC. Full variable domain (missing parts from reference TRBV7-9 and TRBJ2-7): DTGVSQNPRHKITKRGQNVTFRCDPISEHNRLYWYRQTLGQGPEFLTYFQNEAQLEKSRLLSDRFSAERPKGSFSTLEIQRTEQGDSAMYLCASSSPGTTTYEQYFGPGTRLTVT.